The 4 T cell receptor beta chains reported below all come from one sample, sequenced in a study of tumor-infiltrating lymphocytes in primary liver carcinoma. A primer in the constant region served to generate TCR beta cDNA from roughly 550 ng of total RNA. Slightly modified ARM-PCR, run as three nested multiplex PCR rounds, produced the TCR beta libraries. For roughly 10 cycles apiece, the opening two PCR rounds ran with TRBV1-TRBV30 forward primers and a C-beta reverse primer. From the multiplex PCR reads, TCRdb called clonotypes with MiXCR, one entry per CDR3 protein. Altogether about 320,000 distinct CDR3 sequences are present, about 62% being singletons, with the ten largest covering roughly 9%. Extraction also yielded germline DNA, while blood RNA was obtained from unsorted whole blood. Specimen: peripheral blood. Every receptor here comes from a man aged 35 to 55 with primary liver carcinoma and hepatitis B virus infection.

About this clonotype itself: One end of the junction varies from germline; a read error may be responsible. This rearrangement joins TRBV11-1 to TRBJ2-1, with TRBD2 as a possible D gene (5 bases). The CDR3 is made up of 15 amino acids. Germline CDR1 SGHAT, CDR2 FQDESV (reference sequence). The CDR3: CATSPRGPGINEQSF. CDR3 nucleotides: TGTGCCACCAGCCCCCGGGGTCCGGGGATAAATGAGCAGTCCTTC.

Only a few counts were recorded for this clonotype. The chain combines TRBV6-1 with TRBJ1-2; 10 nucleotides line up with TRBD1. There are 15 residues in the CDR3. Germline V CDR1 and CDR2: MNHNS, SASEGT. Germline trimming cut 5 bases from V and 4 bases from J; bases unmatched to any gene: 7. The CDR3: CASSHDRGRIYGYTF. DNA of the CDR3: TGTGCCAGCAGTCACGACAGGGGGCGCATCTATGGCTACACCTTC.

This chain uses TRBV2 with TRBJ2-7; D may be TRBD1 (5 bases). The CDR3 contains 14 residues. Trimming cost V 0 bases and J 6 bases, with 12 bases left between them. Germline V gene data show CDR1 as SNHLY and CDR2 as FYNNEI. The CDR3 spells CASSEALLQAEQYF. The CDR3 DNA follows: TGTGCCAGCAGTGAAGCGCTTCTACAGGCCGAGCAGTACTTC.

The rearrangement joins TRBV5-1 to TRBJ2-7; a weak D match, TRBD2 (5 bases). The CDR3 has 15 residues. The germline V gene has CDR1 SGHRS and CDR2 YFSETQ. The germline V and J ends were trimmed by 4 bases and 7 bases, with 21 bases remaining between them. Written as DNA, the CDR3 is TGCGCCAGCAGCCCGTCCGACGGGGTCTCATGGGAGCAGTACTTC. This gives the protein CASSPSDGVSWEQYF. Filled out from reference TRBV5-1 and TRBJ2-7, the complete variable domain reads KAGVTQTPRYLIKTRGQQVTLSCSPISGHRSVSWYQQTPGQGLQFLFEYFSETQRNKGNFPGRFSGRQFSNSRSEMNVSTLELGDSALYLCASSPSDGVSWEQYFGPGTRLTVT.